At least ten counts were recorded for the clone carrying this TCR beta chain. This entry comes from a study of Graves' ophthalmopathy and Graves' hyperthyroidism. Amplification targeted the TCR beta CDR3 regions, with RNA transcripts as the source material. The library came from an HTBI-primed first-round RT-PCR and a second-round multiplex PCR. TCRdb called the multiplex PCR reads again in MiXCR, with one record for every CDR3 protein. The data hold about 500,000 distinct CDR3 sequences, with roughly an eighth observed a single time. From germline, CDR1 is SGHVS and CDR2 FNYEAQ. V shed 5 bases and J shed 4 bases, with 11 bases lying between them. This CDR3 region has 13 residues.

The TCR sequence derives from a woman aged 25 to 39 with Graves' ophthalmopathy. This chain connects TRBV7-6 to TRBJ2-5, with D unclear. Sequenced sample: blood. CDR3 in DNA: TGTGCCAGCAGCCCCCCAGCGTCAGAGACCCAGTACTTC. Its translation is CASSPPASETQYF. Using reference TRBV7-6 and TRBJ2-5 for the parts outside the CDR3, the full variable domain is GAGVSQSPRYKVTKRGQDVALRCDPISGHVSLYWYRQALGQGPEFLTYFNYEAQQDKSGLPNDRFSAERPEGSISTLTIQRTEQRDSAMYRCASSPPASETQYFGPGTRLLVL.